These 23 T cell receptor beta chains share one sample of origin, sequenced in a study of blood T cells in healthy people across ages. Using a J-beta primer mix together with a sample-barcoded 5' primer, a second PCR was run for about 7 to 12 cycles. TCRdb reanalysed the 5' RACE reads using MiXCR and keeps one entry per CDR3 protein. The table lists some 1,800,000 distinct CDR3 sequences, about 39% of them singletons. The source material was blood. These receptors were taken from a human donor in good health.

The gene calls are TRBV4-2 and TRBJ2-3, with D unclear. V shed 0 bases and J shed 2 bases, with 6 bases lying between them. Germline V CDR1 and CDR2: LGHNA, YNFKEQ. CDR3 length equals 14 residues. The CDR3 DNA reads TGTGCCAGCAGCCAAGAGCGGCCCACAGATACGCAGTATTTT. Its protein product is CASSQERPTDTQYF.

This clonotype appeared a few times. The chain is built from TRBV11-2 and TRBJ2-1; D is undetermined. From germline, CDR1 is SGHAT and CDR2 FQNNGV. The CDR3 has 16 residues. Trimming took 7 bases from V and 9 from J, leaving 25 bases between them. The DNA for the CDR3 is TGTGCCAGCAATCTAAACCCCAAGGTCGGGCGAACTGAGCAGTTCTTC. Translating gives CASNLNPKVGRTEQFF.

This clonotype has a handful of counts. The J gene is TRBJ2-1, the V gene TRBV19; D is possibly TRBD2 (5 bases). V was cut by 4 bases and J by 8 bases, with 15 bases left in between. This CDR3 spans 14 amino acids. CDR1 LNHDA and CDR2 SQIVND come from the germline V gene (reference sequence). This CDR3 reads CASSTQTKEDEQFF. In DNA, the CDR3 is TGTGCCAGTAGTACACAAACAAAGGAGGATGAGCAGTTCTTC.

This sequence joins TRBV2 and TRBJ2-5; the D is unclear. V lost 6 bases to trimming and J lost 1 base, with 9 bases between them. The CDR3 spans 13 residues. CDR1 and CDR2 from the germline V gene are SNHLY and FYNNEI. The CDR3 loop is CASRTRPQETQYF. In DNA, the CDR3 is TGTGCCAGCAGGACCCGGCCCCAAGAGACCCAGTACTTC. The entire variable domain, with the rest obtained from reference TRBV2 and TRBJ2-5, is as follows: EPEVTQTPSHQVTQMGQEVILRCVPISNHLYFYWYRQILGQKVEFLVSFYNNEISEKSEIFDDQFSVERPDGSNFTLKIRSTKLEDSAMYFCASRTRPQETQYFGPGTRLLVL.

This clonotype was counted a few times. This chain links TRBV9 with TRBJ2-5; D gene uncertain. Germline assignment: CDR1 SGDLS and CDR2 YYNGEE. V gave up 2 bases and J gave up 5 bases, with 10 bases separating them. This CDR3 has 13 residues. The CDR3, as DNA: TGTGCCAGCAGCGTTTCCAGCCGGGAGACCCAGTACTTC. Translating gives CASSVSSRETQYF.

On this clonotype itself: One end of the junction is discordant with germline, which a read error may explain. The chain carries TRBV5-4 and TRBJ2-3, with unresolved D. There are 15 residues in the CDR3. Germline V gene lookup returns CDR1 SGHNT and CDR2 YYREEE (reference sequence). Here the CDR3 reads CAGSLATGYTDTQYF. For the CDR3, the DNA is TGTGCCGGCAGCTTGGCCACGGGTTACACAGATACGCAGTATTTT.

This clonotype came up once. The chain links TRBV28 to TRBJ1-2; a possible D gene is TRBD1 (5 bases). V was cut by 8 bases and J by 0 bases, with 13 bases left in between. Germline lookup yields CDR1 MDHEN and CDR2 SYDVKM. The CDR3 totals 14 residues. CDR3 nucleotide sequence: TGTGCCAGCCGTGGGACGGCCACTAACTATGGCTACACCTTC. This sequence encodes CASRGTATNYGYTF.

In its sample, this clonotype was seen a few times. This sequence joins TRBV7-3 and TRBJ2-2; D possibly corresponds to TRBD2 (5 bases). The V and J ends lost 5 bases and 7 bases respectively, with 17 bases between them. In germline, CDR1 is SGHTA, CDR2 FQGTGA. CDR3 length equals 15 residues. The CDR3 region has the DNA TGTGCCAGCAGCCCAAATCCCCCGGGGAACGGGGAGCTGTTTTTT. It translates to CASSPNPPGNGELFF.

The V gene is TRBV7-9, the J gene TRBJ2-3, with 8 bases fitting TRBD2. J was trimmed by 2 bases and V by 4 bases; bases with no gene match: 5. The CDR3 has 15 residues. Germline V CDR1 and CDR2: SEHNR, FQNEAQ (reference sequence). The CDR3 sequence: CASSSTSEFTDTQYF. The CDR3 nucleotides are TGTGCCAGCAGCTCGACTAGCGAATTCACAGATACGCAGTATTTT.

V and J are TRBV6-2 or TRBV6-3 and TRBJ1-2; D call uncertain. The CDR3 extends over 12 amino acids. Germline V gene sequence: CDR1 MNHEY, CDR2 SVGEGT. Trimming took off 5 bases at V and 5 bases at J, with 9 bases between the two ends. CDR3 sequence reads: CASSDDPYGYTF. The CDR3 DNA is TGTGCCAGCAGTGACGACCCTTATGGCTACACCTTC.

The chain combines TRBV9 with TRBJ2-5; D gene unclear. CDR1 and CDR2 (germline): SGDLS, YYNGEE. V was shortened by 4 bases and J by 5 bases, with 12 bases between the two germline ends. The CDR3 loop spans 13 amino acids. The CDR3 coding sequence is TGTGCCAGCAGCACGCGGATTGGTGAGACCCAGTACTTC. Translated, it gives CASSTRIGETQYF.

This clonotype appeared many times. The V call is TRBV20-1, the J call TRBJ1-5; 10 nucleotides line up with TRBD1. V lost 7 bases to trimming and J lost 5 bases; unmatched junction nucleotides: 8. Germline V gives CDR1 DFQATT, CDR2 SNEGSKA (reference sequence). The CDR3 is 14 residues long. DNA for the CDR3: TGCAGTGTTCGACAGGGGGCATCGGATCAGCCCCAGCATTTT. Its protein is CSVRQGASDQPQHF.

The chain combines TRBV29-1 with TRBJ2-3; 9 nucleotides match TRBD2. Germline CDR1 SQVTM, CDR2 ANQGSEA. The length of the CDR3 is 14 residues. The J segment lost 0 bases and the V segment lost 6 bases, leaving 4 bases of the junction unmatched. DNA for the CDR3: TGCAGCGTCATTAGCGGGGGTAGCACAGATACGCAGTATTTT. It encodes CSVISGGSTDTQYF.

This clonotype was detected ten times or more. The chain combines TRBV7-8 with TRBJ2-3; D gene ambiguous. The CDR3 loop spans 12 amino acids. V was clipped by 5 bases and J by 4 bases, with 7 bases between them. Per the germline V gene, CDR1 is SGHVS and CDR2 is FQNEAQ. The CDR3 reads CASSGVADTQYF. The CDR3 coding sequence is TGTGCCAGCAGCGGAGTGGCAGATACGCAGTATTTT.

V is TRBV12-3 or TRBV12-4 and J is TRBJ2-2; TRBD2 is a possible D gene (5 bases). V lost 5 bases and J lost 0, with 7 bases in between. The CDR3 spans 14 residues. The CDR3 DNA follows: TGTGCCAGCAGTGCCGGGGCGAACACCGGGGAGCTGTTTTTT. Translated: CASSAGANTGELFF.

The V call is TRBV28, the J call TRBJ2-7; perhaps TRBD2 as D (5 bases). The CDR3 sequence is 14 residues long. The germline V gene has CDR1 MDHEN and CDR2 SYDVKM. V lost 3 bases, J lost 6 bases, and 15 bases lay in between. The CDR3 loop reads CASSFIRDEGEQYF. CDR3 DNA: TGTGCCAGCAGTTTTATACGGGATGAGGGCGAGCAGTACTTC.

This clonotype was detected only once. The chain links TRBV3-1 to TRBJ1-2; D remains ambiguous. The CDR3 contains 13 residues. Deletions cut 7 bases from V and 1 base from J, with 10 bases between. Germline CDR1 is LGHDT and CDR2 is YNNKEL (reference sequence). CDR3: CASTDGFNYGYTF. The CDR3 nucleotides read TGTGCCAGCACGGACGGATTTAACTATGGCTACACCTTC. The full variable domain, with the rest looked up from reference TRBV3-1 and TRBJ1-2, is DTAVSQTPKYLVTQMGNDKSIKCEQNLGHDTMYWYKQDSKKFLKIMFSYNNKELIINETVPNRFSPKSPDKAHLNLHINSLELGDSAVYFCASTDGFNYGYTFGSGTRLTVV.

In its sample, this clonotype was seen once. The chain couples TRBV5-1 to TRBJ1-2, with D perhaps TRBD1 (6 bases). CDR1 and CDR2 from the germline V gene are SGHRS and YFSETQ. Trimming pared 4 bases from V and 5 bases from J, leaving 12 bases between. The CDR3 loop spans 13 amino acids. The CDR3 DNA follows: TGCGCCAGCAGCCATGACAGGACGTATGGCTACACCTTC. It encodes CASSHDRTYGYTF.

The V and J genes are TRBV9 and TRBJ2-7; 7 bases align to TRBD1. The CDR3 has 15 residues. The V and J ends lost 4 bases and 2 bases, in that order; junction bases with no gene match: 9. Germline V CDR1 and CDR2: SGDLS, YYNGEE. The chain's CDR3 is CASSFYRDRPYEQYF. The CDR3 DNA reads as TGTGCCAGCAGCTTTTACCGGGACAGACCCTACGAGCAGTACTTC. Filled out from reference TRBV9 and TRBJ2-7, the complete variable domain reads DSGVTQTPKHLITATGQRVTLRCSPRSGDLSVYWYQQSLDQGLQFLIQYYNGEERAKGNILERFSAQQFPDLHSELNLSSLELGDSALYFCASSFYRDRPYEQYFGPGTRLTVT.

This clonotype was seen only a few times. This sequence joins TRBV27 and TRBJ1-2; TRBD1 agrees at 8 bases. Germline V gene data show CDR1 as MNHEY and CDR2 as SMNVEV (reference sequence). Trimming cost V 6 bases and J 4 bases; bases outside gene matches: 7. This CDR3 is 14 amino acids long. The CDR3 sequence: CASSAQGQAYGYTF. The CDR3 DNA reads TGTGCCAGCAGCGCCCAGGGACAGGCCTATGGCTACACCTTC.

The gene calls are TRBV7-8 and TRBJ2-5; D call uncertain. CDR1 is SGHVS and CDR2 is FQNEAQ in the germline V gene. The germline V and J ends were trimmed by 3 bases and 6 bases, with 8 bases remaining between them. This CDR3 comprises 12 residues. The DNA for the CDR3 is TGTGCCAGCAGCTTTCCCTCGCAGACCCAGTACTTC. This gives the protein CASSFPSQTQYF. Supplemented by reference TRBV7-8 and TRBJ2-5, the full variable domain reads GAGVSQSPRYKVAKRGQDVALRCDPISGHVSLFWYQQALGQGPEFLTYFQNEAQLDKSGLPSDRFFAERPEGSVSTLKIQRTQQEDSAVYLCASSFPSQTQYFGPGTRLLVL.

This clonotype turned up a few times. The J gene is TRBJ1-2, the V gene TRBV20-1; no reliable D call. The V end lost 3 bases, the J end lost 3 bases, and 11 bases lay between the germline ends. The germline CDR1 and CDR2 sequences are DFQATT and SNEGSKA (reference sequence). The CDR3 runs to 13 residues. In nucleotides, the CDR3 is TGCAGTGCTAGCGAGGACGGCTACTATGGCTACACCTTC. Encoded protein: CSASEDGYYGYTF.

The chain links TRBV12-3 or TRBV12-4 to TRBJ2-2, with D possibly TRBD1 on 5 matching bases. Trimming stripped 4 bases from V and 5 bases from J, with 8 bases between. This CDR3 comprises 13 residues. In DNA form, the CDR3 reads TGTGCCAGCAGTTCCCCAGGGACCGGGGAGCTGTTTTTT. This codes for CASSSPGTGELFF.